This T cell receptor beta chain is drawn from a study of blood T cell repertoires in COVID-19. For the study at large: Samples taken during acute and convalescent COVID-19 were collected in the United States, Italy and Spain.

Germline lookup yields CDR1 LNHDA and CDR2 SQIVND (reference sequence). CDR3 length equals 19 residues. V dropped 5 bases and J dropped 8; count of bases not matched to a gene: 21. As originally analysed: The authors estimated nucleated cell counts from reference gene primer amplification. Assay: immunoSEQ multiplex PCR; the TCRdb copy retains only in-frame clones and omits some. The DNA was the basis for D and trimming; V, J and clone size are from that table. The sample records about 120,000 clones, 90% being singletons. This clonotype was obtained from a human donor with active COVID-19. The donor label of this sample is uncertain. Sequences were obtained from peripheral blood. The rearrangement links TRBV19 to TRBJ1-6, with 7 bases identical to TRBD1. The CDR3 coding sequence is TGTGCCAGTAGTGTCCGACTCCCACAGGGGACACAGCGGTATTCACCCCTCCACTTT. Protein sequence: CASSVRLPQGTQRYSPLHF. Based on the CDR3 plus reference TRBV19 and TRBJ1-6, the full variable domain is DGGITQSPKYLFRKEGQNVTLSCEQNLNHDAMYWYRQDPGQGLRLIYYSQIVNDFQKGDIAEGYSVSREKKESFPLTVTSAQKNPTAFYLCASSVRLPQGTQRYSPLHFGNGTRLTVT.